The entry that follows covers one TCR beta chain sequence. The sample comes from a study of T-cell reconstitution after alpha-beta-depleted transplantation in children. The CDR3 is made up of 14 amino acids. Trimming removed 1 base from V and 8 bases from J, with 12 bases in between. The V gene's germline CDR1 is MGHDK and CDR2 SYGVNS. Construction of the TCRbeta library involved unique molecular identifiers. One entry per CDR3 protein results from TCRdb running MiXCR on the PCR reads. The data show around 440,000 distinct CDR3 sequences, around 15% seen once. The TCR originated in a boy under two years old who had a stem cell transplant for Wiskott-Aldrich syndrome, so the T cells may come from the graft donor. The source was PBMCs, mostly from graft donor cells, collected 360 days after TCRalphabeta/CD19-depleted stem cell transplant. This chain uses TRBV25-1 with TRBJ2-1; TRBD2 is a possible D gene (6 bases). For the CDR3, the DNA is TGTGCCAGCAGTGAATTGAGTAGGGAGGATGAGCAGTTCTTC. It yields the protein CASSELSREDEQFF.